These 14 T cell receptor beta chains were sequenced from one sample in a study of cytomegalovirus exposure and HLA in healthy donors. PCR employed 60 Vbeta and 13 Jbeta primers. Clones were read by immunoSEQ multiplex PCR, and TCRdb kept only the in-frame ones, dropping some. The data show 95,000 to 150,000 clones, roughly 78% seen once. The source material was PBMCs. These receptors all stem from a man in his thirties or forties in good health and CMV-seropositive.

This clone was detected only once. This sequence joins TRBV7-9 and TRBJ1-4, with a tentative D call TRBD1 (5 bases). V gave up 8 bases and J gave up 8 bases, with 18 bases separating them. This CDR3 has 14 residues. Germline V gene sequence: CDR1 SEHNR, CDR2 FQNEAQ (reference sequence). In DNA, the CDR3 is TGTGCCAGCTTCACGGGGGTTCTTGGGGAAAAACTGTTTTTT. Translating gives CASFTGVLGEKLFF.

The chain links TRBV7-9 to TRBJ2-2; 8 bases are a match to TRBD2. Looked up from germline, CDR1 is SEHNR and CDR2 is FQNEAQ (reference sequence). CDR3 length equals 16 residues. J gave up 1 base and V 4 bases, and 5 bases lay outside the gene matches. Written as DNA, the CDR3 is TGTGCCAGCAGCTCTTCCAGCGGGAGGAACACCGGGGAGCTGTTTTTT. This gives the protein CASSSSSGRNTGELFF.

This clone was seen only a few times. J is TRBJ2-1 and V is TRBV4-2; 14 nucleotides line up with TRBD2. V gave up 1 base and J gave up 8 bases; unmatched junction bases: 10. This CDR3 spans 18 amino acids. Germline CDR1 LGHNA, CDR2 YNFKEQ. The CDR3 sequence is CASSQGSAGLAGGDEQFF. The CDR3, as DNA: TGTGCCAGCAGCCAAGGGAGCGCCGGACTAGCGGGAGGTGATGAGCAGTTCTTC.

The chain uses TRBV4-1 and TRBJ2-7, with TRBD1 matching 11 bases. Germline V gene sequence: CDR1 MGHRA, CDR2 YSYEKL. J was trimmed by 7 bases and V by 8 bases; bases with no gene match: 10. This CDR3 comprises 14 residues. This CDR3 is CASRGQGAKAEQYF. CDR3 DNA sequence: TGCGCCAGCCGCGGACAGGGGGCGAAAGCAGAGCAGTACTTC.

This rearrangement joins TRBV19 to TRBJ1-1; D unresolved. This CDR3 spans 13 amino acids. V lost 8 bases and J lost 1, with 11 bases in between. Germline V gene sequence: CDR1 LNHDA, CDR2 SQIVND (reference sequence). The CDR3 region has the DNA TGTGCCAGTTCGGCGGGCGAGAACACTGAAGCTTTCTTT. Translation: CASSAGENTEAFF.

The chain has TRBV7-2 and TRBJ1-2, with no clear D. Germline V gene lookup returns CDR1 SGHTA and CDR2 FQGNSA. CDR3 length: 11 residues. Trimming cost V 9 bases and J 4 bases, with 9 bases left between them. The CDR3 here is CASGLGYGYTF. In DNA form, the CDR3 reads TGTGCCAGTGGGCTCGGCTATGGCTACACCTTC.

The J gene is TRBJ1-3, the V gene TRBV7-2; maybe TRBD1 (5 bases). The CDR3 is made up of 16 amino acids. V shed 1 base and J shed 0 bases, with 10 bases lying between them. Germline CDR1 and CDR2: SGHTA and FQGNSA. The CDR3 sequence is CASSLGTGSSGNTIYF. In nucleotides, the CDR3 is TGTGCCAGCAGCTTAGGTACAGGTTCCTCTGGAAACACCATATATTTT. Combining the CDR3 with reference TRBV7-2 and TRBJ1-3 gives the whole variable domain GAGVSQSPSNKVTEKGKDVELRCDPISGHTALYWYRQSLGQGLEFLIYFQGNSAPDKSGLPSDRFSAERTGGSVSTLTIQRTQQEDSAVYLCASSLGTGSSGNTIYFGEGSWLTVV.

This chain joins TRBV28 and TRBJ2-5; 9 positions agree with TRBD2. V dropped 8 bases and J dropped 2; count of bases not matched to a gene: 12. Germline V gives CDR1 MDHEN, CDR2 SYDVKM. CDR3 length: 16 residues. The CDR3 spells CASQPSSGAGQETQYF. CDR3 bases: TGTGCCAGCCAGCCCTCTAGCGGGGCCGGACAAGAGACCCAGTACTTC.

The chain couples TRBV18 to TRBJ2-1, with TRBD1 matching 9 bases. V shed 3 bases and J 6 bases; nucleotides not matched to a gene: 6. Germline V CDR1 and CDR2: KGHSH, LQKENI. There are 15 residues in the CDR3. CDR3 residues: CASSPIWTGANEQFF. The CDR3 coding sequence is TGTGCCAGCTCACCGATCTGGACAGGGGCCAATGAGCAGTTCTTC.

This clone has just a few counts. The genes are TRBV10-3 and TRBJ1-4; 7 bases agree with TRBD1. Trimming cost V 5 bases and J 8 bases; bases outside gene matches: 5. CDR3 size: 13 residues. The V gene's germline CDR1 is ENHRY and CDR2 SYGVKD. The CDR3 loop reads CAISQGVGEKLFF. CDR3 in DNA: TGTGCCATCAGTCAGGGGGTGGGGGAAAAACTGTTTTTT.

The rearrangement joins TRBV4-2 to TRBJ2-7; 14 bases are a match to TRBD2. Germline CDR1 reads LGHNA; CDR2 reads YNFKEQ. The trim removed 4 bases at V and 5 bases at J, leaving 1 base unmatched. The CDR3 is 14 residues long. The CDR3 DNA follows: TGTGCCAGCAGCCCGGGACTAGCGGGAGACGAGCAGTACTTC. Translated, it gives CASSPGLAGDEQYF.

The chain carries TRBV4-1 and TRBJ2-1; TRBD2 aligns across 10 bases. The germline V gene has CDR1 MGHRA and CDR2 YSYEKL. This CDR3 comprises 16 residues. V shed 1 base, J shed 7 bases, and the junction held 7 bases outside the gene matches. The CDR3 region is CASSQVSGRAVNEQFF. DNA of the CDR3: TGCGCCAGCAGCCAAGTCAGCGGGAGGGCCGTGAATGAGCAGTTCTTC.

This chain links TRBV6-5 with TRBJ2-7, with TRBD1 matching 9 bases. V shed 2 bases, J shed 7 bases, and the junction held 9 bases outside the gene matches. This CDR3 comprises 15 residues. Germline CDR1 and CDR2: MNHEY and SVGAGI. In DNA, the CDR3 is TGTGCCAGCAGTTACAAGTCGACAGGGGGGGGTGAGCAGTACTTC. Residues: CASSYKSTGGGEQYF.

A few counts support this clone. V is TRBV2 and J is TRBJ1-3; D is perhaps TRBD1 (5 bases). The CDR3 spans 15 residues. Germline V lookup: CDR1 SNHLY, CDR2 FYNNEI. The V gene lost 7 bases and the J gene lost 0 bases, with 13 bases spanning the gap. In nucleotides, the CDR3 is TGTGCCAGCATTGGGGCTCCCCTCTCTGGAAACACCATATATTTT. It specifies CASIGAPLSGNTIYF.